This T cell receptor (beta chain) is drawn from a study of CD8 T cells in Susac syndrome. This CDR3 is built from 14 residues. The germline CDR1 and CDR2 sequences are LNHNV and YYDKDF (reference sequence). The V gene lost 1 base and the J gene lost 2 bases, with 8 bases spanning the gap. It was with random hexamers that about 0.45 to 1 ug RNA was reverse transcribed. Across 54 Vbeta and 13 Jbeta, immunoSEQ multiplex PCR amplified TCR beta CDR3. Each CDR3 protein is one row after TCRdb ran MiXCR on the immunoSEQ multiplex PCR reads. Of roughly 150,000 distinct CDR3 sequences detected, over 85% appear once; the ten largest clones hold around 0.13%.

Material: CD4+ T cells from PBMCs. This chain uses TRBV15 with TRBJ2-5; D is ambiguous. The receptor was derived from a human donor in good health. The CDR3 DNA follows: TGTGCCACCAGCAGAGGTTCTAGACAAGAGACCCAGTACTTC. This codes for CATSRGSRQETQYF.